These 6 T cell receptor beta chains originate from one sample sequenced in a study of post-analysis software for immune sequencing data. Study-level results: Patients showed TRBV5-6, TRBV5-1 and TRBV20-1 among a few TRBV segments more frequent than in controls.

These receptors' targets are unknown. Researchers reported that TCR beta cDNA libraries carried unique molecular identifiers. A single record per CDR3 protein comes from TCRdb applying MiXCR to the PCR reads. The data hold about 430,000 distinct CDR3 sequences, with approximately 42% observed a single time. Specimen: blood. These receptors were taken from a girl aged 2-10 years with multiple sclerosis.

The genes are TRBV12-3 or TRBV12-4 and TRBJ1-1; TRBD1 is a possible D gene (5 bases). V was cut by 3 bases and J by 3 bases, with 11 bases left in between. The CDR3 consists of 14 residues. CDR3: CASSLAGSYTEAFF. DNA for the CDR3: TGTGCCAGCAGTTTGGCAGGGTCTTACACTGAAGCTTTCTTT.

The chain joins TRBV25-1 to TRBJ2-3; perhaps D is TRBD1 or TRBD2 (5 bases each). The CDR3 consists of 17 residues. V was cut by 2 bases and J by 8 bases, with 23 bases left in between. The germline V gene has CDR1 MGHDK and CDR2 SYGVNS. In nucleotides, the CDR3 is TGTGCCAGCAGTGAAGCCGGGGCAGAATACGGAAGGGTTACGCAGTATTTT. It is translated as CASSEAGAEYGRVTQYF.

This clonotype was recorded a few times. The chain has TRBV7-2 and TRBJ2-5; the match to TRBD2 covers 12 bases. The CDR3 contains 15 residues. Germline V gene lookup returns CDR1 SGHTA and CDR2 FQGNSA. V shed 5 bases, J shed 4 bases, and the junction held 5 bases outside the gene matches. DNA of the CDR3: TGTGCCAGCAGCCCAGGACTAGCGGGGACAGAGACCCAGTACTTC. Translation gives CASSPGLAGTETQYF.

V and J are TRBV9 and TRBJ1-2, with 8 bases fitting TRBD1. CDR1 and CDR2 from the germline V gene are SGDLS and YYNGEE. After removal of 3 bases from V and 3 bases from J, the junction contained 4 bases not matched to a gene. The CDR3 is made up of 14 amino acids. The CDR3 DNA is TGTGCCAGCAGCGCACAGGGGGTCGACTATGGCTACACCTTC. Translating gives CASSAQGVDYGYTF.

About this clonotype: A much more abundant neighbour one base away suggests this may be a read error. The V gene is TRBV29-1, the J gene TRBJ2-5, with D perhaps assigned TRBD1 or TRBD2 (5 bases each). The J call may not be correct, given that the DNA end is closer to TRBJ2-7. The CDR3 has 13 amino acids. CDR1 and CDR2 from the germline V gene are SQVTM and ANQGSEA. CDR3 protein: CSVTGQDCYEQYF. The CDR3 DNA reads as TGCAGCGTTACGGGGCAGGACTGCTACGAGCAGTACTTC.

This chain connects TRBV24-1 to TRBJ2-7; D not certain. CDR1 and CDR2 (germline): KGHDR, SFDVKD. Trimming left V 4 bases short and J 1 base short, with 10 bases between. There are 14 residues in the CDR3. CDR3 in amino acids: CATSDPDTSYEQYF. DNA of the CDR3: TGTGCCACCAGTGACCCCGACACATCCTACGAGCAGTACTTC.